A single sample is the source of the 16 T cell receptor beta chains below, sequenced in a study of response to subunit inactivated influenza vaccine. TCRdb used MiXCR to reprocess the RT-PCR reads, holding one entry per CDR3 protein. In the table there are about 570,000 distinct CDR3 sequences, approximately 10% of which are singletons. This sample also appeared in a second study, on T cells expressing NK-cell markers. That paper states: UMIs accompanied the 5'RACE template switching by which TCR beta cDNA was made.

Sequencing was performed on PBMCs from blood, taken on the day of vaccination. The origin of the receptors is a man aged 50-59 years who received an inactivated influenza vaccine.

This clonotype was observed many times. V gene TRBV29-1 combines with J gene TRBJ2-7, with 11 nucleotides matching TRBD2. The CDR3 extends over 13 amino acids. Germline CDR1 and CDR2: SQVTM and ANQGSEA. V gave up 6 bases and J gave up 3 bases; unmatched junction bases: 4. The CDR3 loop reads CSVGTSGGYEQYF. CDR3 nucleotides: TGCAGCGTCGGGACTAGCGGAGGCTACGAGCAGTACTTC.

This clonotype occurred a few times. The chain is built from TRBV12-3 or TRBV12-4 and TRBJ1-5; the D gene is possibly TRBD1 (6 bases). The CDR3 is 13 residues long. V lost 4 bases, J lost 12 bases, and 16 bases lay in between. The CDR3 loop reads CASSSGGQGGQHF. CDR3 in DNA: TGTGCCAGCAGTTCCGGGGGACAAGGAGGCCAGCATTTT.

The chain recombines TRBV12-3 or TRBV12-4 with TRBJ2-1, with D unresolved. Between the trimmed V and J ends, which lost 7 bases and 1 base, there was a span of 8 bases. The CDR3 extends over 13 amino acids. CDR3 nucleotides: TGTGCCAGCAAAAGGGTTTCCTACAATGAGCAGTTCTTC. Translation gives CASKRVSYNEQFF.

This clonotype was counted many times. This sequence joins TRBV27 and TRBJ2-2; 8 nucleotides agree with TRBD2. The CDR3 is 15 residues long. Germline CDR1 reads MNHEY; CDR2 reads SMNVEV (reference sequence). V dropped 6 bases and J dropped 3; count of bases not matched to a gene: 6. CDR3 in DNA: TGTGCCAGCAGAGCGAGCGGGGGCTACACCGGGGAGCTGTTTTTT. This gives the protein CASRASGGYTGELFF.

CDR3 DNA sequence: TGTGCCAGCGAGTCAAGGGGCCCCACCGGGGCCGAGGGTGAGGATACGCAGTATTTT. Residues: CASESRGPTGAEGEDTQYF. The rearrangement links TRBV6-1 to TRBJ2-3; D is possibly TRBD1 or TRBD2 (5 bases each). The V gene lost 8 bases and the J gene lost 6 bases, with 33 bases spanning the gap. CDR1 and CDR2 (germline): MNHNS, SASEGT. The CDR3 loop spans 19 amino acids.

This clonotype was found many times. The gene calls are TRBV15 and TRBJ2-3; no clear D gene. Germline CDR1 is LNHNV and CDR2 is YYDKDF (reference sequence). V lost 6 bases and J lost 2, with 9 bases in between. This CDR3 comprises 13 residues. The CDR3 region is CATSPLYTDTQYF. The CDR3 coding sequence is TGTGCCACCAGTCCCCTCTACACAGATACGCAGTATTTT.

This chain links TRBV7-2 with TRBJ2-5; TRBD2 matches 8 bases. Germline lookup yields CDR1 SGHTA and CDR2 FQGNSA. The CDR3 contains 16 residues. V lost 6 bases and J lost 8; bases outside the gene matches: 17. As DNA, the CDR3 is TGTGCCAGCAGGTCGGGGGCCGGGGGGGCCGGAGATACCCAGTACTTC. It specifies CASRSGAGGAGDTQYF. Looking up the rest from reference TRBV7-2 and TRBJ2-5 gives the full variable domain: GAGVSQSPSNKVTEKGKDVELRCDPISGHTALYWYRQSLGQGLEFLIYFQGNSAPDKSGLPSDRFSAERTGGSVSTLTIQRTQQEDSAVYLCASRSGAGGAGDTQYFGPGTRLLVL.

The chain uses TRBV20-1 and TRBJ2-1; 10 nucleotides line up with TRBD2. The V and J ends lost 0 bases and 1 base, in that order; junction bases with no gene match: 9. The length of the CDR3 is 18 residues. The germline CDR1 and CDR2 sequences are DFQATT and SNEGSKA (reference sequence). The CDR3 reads CSARDQSGGAGSYNEQFF. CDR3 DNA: TGCAGTGCTAGAGATCAGAGCGGGGGGGCCGGATCCTACAATGAGCAGTTCTTC.

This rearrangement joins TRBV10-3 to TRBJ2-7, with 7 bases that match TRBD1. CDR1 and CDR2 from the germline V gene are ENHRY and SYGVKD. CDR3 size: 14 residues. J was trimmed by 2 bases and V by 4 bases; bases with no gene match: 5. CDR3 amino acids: CAISGGDRAYEQYF. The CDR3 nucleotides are TGTGCCATCAGTGGAGGGGACAGAGCCTACGAGCAGTACTTC.

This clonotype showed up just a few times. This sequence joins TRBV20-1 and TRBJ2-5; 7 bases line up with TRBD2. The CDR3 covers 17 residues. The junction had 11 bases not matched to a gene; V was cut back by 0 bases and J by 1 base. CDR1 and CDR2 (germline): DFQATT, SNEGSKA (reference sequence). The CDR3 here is CSARDKGKGTTQETQYF. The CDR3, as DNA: TGCAGTGCTAGAGATAAAGGGAAGGGGACTACCCAAGAGACCCAGTACTTC.

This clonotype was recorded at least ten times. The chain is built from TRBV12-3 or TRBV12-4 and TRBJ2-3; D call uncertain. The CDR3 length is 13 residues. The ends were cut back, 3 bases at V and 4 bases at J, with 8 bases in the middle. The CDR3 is CASSFSEPDTQYF. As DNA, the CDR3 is TGTGCCAGCAGTTTTTCGGAGCCAGATACGCAGTATTTT.

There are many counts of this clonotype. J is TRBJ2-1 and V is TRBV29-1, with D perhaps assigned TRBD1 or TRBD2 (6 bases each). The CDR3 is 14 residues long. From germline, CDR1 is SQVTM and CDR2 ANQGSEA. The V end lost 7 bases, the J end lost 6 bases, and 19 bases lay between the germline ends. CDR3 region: CSAAKGGLGNEQFF. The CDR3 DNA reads TGCAGCGCCGCCAAGGGGGGCCTAGGCAATGAGCAGTTCTTC.

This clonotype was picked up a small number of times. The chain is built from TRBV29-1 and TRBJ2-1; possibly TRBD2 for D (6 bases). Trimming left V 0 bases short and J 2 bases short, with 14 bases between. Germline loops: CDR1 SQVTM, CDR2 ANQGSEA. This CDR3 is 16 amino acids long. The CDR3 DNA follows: TGCAGCGTTGAAGAGGGGGGTCCGGAGGCCTACAATGAGCAGTTCTTC. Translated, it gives CSVEEGGPEAYNEQFF.

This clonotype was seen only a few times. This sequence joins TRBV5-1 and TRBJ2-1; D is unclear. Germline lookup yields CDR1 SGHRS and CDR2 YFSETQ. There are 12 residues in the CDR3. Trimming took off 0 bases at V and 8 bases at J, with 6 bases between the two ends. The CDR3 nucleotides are TGCGCCAGCAGCTTGGTTGCTTATGAGCAGTTCTTC. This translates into CASSLVAYEQFF.

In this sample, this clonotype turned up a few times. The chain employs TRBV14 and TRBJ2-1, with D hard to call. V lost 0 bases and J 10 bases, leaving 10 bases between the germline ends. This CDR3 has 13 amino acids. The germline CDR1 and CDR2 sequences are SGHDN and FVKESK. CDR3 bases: TGTGCCAGCAGCCAAGATATAAGGCGAGAGCAGTTCTTC. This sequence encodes CASSQDIRREQFF.

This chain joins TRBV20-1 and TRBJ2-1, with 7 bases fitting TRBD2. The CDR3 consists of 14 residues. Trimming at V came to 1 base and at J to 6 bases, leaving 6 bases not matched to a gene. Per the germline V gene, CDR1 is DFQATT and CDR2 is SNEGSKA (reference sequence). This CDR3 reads CSARGATGGNEQFF. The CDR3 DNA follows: TGCAGTGCTAGAGGAGCAACGGGGGGCAATGAGCAGTTCTTC.